The 16 T cell receptor beta chains listed next were all sequenced from one sample in a study of CD8 T cells in Susac syndrome. RNA totalling about 0.5 to 1 ug underwent reverse transcription with random hexamers. Each CDR3 protein is one row after TCRdb ran MiXCR on the immunoSEQ multiplex PCR reads. The sample holds 170,000 or so distinct CDR3 sequences, roughly 92% seen once. Source material: CD4+ T cells from PBMCs. These receptor sequences come from a human donor with Susac syndrome.

The chain has TRBV2 and TRBJ1-5; perhaps TRBD1 as D (6 bases). Per the germline V gene, CDR1 is SNHLY and CDR2 is FYNNEI. The CDR3 totals 14 residues. The V gene lost 6 bases and the J gene lost 6 bases, with 15 bases spanning the gap. As DNA, the CDR3 is TGTGCCAGCAGAGAGGGGGGGAGGCTTCAGCCCCAGCATTTT. Encoded protein: CASREGGRLQPQHF.

The chain recombines TRBV3-1 with TRBJ2-3, with D possibly matching TRBD2 (5 bases). The CDR3 contains 16 residues. Looked up from germline, CDR1 is LGHDT and CDR2 is YNNKEL (reference sequence). The V end lost 1 base, the J end lost 0 bases, and 11 bases lay between the germline ends. The CDR3 region is CASSQGLAKSTDTQYF. As DNA, the CDR3 is TGTGCCAGCAGCCAAGGGCTAGCTAAGAGCACAGATACGCAGTATTTT.

The V gene is TRBV7-9, the J gene TRBJ2-3, with D possibly being TRBD1 (6 bases). This CDR3 spans 16 amino acids. The germline V gene has CDR1 SEHNR and CDR2 FQNEAQ (reference sequence). The V gene lost 5 bases and the J gene lost 0 bases, with 15 bases spanning the gap. DNA of the CDR3: TGTGCCAGCAGCGCGCGTGGGACACCCAGCACAGATACGCAGTATTTT. Its translation is CASSARGTPSTDTQYF.

The chain couples TRBV7-2 to TRBJ2-3; no firm D call. Germline CDR1 SGHTA, CDR2 FQGNSA. Between the trimmed V and J ends, which lost 2 bases and 2 bases, there was a span of 14 bases. This CDR3 comprises 16 residues. The CDR3 sequence is CASSLRWGRNTDTQYF. CDR3 DNA: TGTGCCAGCAGCTTAAGATGGGGTAGAAACACAGATACGCAGTATTTT.

This rearrangement joins TRBV7-2 to TRBJ1-2; perhaps TRBD1 as D (5 bases). Per germline, CDR1 SGHTA and CDR2 FQGNSA. The length of the CDR3 is 15 residues. V dropped 6 bases and J dropped 8 bases, with 22 bases sitting between them. DNA of the CDR3: TGTGCCAGCAGTAAAACGGGGCAGCCCACGAAGGGCTACACCTTC. This gives the protein CASSKTGQPTKGYTF.

CDR3 amino acids: CASSPFKGSTQYF. DNA of the CDR3: TGTGCCAGCAGTCCCTTTAAGGGGTCGACCCAGTACTTC. The chain is built from TRBV12-3 or TRBV12-4 and TRBJ2-5; TRBD1 might be the D (5 bases). V lost 5 bases to trimming and J lost 7 bases, with 14 bases between them. This CDR3 region has 13 residues.

The CDR3 loop reads CASSLEGQGNYGYTF. CDR3 sequence (DNA): TGTGCCAGCAGCTTAGAGGGACAGGGGAACTATGGCTACACCTTC. J is TRBJ1-2 and V is TRBV7-2, with TRBD1 identical over 10 bases. Germline-derived CDR1 and CDR2 are SGHTA and FQGNSA. This CDR3 contains 15 residues. The J segment lost 2 bases and the V segment lost 1 base, leaving 1 base of the junction unmatched.

This chain connects TRBV24-1 to TRBJ2-3; 8 nucleotides match TRBD2. With V trimmed by 0 bases and J by 9 bases, 7 bases remained unmatched. CDR3 length: 15 residues. Germline V lookup: CDR1 KGHDR, CDR2 SFDVKD. This CDR3 reads CATSDLQGSGETQYF. Here the CDR3 DNA reads TGTGCCACCAGTGATTTGCAGGGTAGCGGGGAGACGCAGTATTTT.

The chain has TRBV7-9 and TRBJ2-3; the match to TRBD1 covers 7 bases. Germline V gene sequence: CDR1 SEHNR, CDR2 FQNEAQ (reference sequence). Trimming at V came to 3 bases and at J to 1 base, leaving 7 bases not matched to a gene. The CDR3 has 16 amino acids. The DNA for the CDR3 is TGTGCCAGCAGCTTGAGAACAGGGGAAGGCACAGATACGCAGTATTTT. This sequence encodes CASSLRTGEGTDTQYF. Full variable domain (rest looked up from reference TRBV7-9 and TRBJ2-3): DTGVSQNPRHKITKRGQNVTFRCDPISEHNRLYWYRQTLGQGPEFLTYFQNEAQLEKSRLLSDRFSAERPKGSFSTLEIQRTEQGDSAMYLCASSLRTGEGTDTQYFGPGTRLTVL.

V usage is TRBV2 and J usage is TRBJ1-1; D is perhaps TRBD1 (5 bases). Germline V gene sequence: CDR1 SNHLY, CDR2 FYNNEI. This CDR3 has 15 amino acids. V was cut by 4 bases and J by 4 bases, with 16 bases left in between. The CDR3 DNA follows: TGTGCCAGCAGTGTGGGCGGGACCCCGGGCACTGAAGCTTTCTTT. It translates to CASSVGGTPGTEAFF.

This clonotype was counted a single time. The rearrangement links TRBV5-1 to TRBJ1-5; D unclear. Deletions cut 5 bases from V and 0 bases from J, with 6 bases between. The V gene's germline CDR1 is SGHRS and CDR2 YFSETQ. The CDR3 has 13 amino acids. CDR3 nucleotide sequence: TGCGCCAGCAGTCACGATAGCAATCAGCCCCAGCATTTT. Residues: CASSHDSNQPQHF.

This clonotype was observed a few times. The rearrangement joins TRBV11-2 to TRBJ1-1; D might be TRBD1 (5 bases). Germline assignment: CDR1 SGHAT and CDR2 FQNNGV. Trimming removed 1 base at V and 7 bases at J, with 7 bases between. This CDR3 spans 12 amino acids. The CDR3 coding sequence is TGTGCCAGCAGCTTAGGACAGCGTGAAGCTTTCTTT. Amino acids: CASSLGQREAFF.

This clonotype was seen only a few times. V and J are TRBV6-1 and TRBJ1-5; unclear D gene. The V and J ends lost 7 bases and 0 bases respectively, with 10 bases between them. CDR3 length: 14 residues. From germline, CDR1 is MNHNS and CDR2 SASEGT. CDR3 region: CASNLDVSNQPQHF. CDR3 sequence (DNA): TGTGCCAGCAATCTGGACGTTAGCAATCAGCCCCAGCATTTT.

V usage is TRBV25-1 and J usage is TRBJ2-1, with 11 bases aligning to TRBD1. The length of the CDR3 is 18 residues. Germline CDR1 is MGHDK and CDR2 is SYGVNS. Trimming at V came to 4 bases and at J to 9 bases, leaving 17 bases not matched to a gene. The CDR3 nucleotides read TGTGCCAGCAGTGCCTTAAGGGGACGGGACAGGGGGAGACTTGAGCAGTTCTTC. As protein: CASSALRGRDRGRLEQFF.

The CDR3 DNA sequence: TGTGCCAGCAGTGAAGTGACGCAACGAGAGACCCAGTACTTC. Translation: CASSEVTQRETQYF. The J gene is TRBJ2-5, the V gene TRBV2; D unresolved. The V and J ends lost 1 base and 4 bases respectively, with 10 bases between them. The CDR3 loop spans 14 amino acids. Germline loops: CDR1 SNHLY, CDR2 FYNNEI.

V and J are TRBV30 and TRBJ1-1, with D possibly matching TRBD1 (5 bases). The CDR3 is made up of 14 amino acids. Germline V lookup: CDR1 GTSNPN, CDR2 SVGIG (reference sequence). The V end lost 1 base, the J end lost 3 bases, and 12 bases lay between the germline ends. The CDR3 here is CAWSEGRMDTEAFF. The CDR3 nucleotides read TGTGCCTGGAGTGAGGGGCGCATGGACACTGAAGCTTTCTTT.